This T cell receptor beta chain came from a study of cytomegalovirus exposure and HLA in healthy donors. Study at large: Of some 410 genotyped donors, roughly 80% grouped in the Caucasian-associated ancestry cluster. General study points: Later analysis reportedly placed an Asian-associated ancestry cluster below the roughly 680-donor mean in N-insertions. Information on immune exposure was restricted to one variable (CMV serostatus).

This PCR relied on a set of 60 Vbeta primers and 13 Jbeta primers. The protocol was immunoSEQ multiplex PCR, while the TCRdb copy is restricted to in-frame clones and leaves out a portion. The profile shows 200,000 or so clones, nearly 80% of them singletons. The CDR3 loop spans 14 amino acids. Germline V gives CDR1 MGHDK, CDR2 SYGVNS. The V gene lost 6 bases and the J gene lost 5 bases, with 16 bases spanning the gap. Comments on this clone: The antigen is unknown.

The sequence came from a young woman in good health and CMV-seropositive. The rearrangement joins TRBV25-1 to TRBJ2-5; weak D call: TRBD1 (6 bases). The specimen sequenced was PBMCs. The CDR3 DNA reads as TGTGCCAGCAGCGGCCTTAGCAGGGGTGAGACCCAGTACTTC. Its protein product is CASSGLSRGETQYF.